The clone carrying this T cell receptor (beta chain) was picked up many times. This sample is drawn from a study of T cells in Graves' hyperthyroidism and ophthalmopathy. Study-wide context: Peripheral blood was drawn at first diagnosis, prior to all treatment.

TCR beta CDR3 sequences were amplified from RNA transcripts. The HTBI set primed first-round TCR CDR3 RT-PCR. TCRdb recomputed calls from the multiplex PCR reads with MiXCR, one row per CDR3 protein. The sample yields about 150,000 distinct CDR3 sequences, approximately 20% seen once. The blood specimen was taken at initial hyperthyroidism diagnosis, before any ophthalmopathy symptoms. The V gene's germline CDR1 is MDHEN and CDR2 SYDVKM. V shed 5 bases and J 6 bases; nucleotides not matched to a gene: 19. The CDR3 length is 18 residues. The chain has TRBV28 and TRBJ1-5; 7 bases map to TRBD1. This clonotype was sampled from a woman in her fifties or sixties with Graves' hyperthyroidism that later progressed to Graves' ophthalmopathy. The specimen sequenced was blood. The CDR3 loop reads CASSPFRDRIRVGQPQHF. The DNA of the CDR3 is TGTGCCAGCAGTCCTTTCCGGGACAGAATCCGGGTGGGTCAGCCCCAGCATTTT.